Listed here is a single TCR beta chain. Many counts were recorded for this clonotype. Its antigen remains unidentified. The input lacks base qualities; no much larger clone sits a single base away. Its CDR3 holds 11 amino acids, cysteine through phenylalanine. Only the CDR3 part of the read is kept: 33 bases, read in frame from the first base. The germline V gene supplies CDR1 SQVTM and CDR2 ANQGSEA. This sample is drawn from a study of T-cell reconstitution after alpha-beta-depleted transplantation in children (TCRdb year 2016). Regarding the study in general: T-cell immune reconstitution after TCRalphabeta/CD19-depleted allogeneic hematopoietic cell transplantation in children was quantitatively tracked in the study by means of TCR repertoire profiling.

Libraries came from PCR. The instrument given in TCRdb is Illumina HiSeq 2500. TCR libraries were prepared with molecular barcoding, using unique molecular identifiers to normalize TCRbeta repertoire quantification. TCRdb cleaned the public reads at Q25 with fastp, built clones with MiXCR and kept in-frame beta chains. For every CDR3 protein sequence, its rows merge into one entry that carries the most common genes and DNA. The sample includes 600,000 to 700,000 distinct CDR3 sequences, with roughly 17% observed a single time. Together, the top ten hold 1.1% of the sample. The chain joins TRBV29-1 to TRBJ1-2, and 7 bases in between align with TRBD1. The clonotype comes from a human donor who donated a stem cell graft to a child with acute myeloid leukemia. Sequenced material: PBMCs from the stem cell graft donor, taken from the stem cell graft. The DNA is TGCACCTCAACAGGGGTCGATGGCTACACCTTC. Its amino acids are CTSTGVDGYTF.